This T cell receptor beta chain originates from a study of shared clonotypes between healthy human individuals. Study details: CD4 naive and CD4 memory each took three plates per donor, while CD8 naive took two and CD8 memory one.

Data came from immunoSEQ multiplex PCR; TCRdb stores just in-frame clones and leaves some out. The data hold about 2 million clones, with approximately 95% observed a single time. As for this clone: Antigen specificity is unknown.

The CDR3 totals 11 residues. Trimming left V 5 bases short and J 3 bases short, with 5 bases between. Looked up from germline, CDR1 is SEHNR and CDR2 is FQNEAQ (reference sequence). In the naive CD8 group, cells lacked CD45RO and were positively selected for CCR7, so terminally differentiated effector memory CD45RA+ cells were left out. Recent acute infections and vaccinations were absent in the healthy HIV-negative adult donors. Study results and limitations: Between a handful of donors, naive CD4 clonotypes were shared at a level of about 5%. Generation probabilities of non-shared clonotypes were lower (relative to those shared by all four donors).

J is TRBJ2-7 and V is TRBV7-9; D is unresolved. This receptor was taken from a man aged 18-30 years in good health. The sequencing sample was made of naive CD8+ T cells sorted from blood. CDR3 DNA: TGTGCCAGCAGCCAGTACTACGAGCAGTACTTC. Translation: CASSQYYEQYF.